A single sample is the source of the 9 T cell receptor beta chains below, sequenced in a study of post-analysis software for immune sequencing data. Study findings and constraints: Patients carried roughly five TRBV segments more frequently than controls did, and TRBV5-6, TRBV5-1 and TRBV20-1 were among them.

cDNA libraries for TCR beta contained unique molecular identifiers. TCRdb reprocessed the PCR reads with MiXCR, giving one entry per CDR3 protein. The repertoire holds hundreds of thousands of distinct CDR3 sequences, with 59% as singletons. What these receptors recognize is not known. The sample taken for sequencing was blood. These receptors all come from a girl aged 2 to 10 with multiple sclerosis.

A remark on this clonotype: The junction differs from germline at one of its ends, possibly a read error. The chain recombines TRBV11-2 with TRBJ1-4; D unclear. Per germline, CDR1 SGHAT and CDR2 FQNNGV. The CDR3 runs 14 residues. DNA of the CDR3: TGTGCCAGCAGCTTAAGGCCAACTAATGAAAAACCGTTTTTT. Translated, it gives CASSLRPTNEKPFF.

The chain uses TRBV7-8 and TRBJ2-5, with D perhaps assigned TRBD1 or TRBD2 (5 bases each). Germline V CDR1 and CDR2: SGHVS, FQNEAQ. CDR3 length equals 16 residues. The V end lost 2 bases, the J end lost 5 bases, and 18 bases lay between the germline ends. The CDR3 DNA reads as TGTGCCAGCAGCTTAATGGGTGGGGGTGGTTGGGAGACCCAGTACTTC. Translating it yields CASSLMGGGGWETQYF.

The chain uses TRBV29-1 and TRBJ2-5, with D maybe TRBD1 (6 bases). Trimming pared 4 bases from V and 1 base from J, leaving 10 bases between. The CDR3 spans 13 residues. The germline gives CDR1 SQVTM, CDR2 ANQGSEA. The CDR3 loop is CSVVWGLQETQYF. DNA for the CDR3: TGCAGCGTTGTATGGGGGCTCCAAGAGACCCAGTACTTC.

A word on this clonotype: At one end the junction does not follow the germline gene, possibly because of a read error. This chain links TRBV7-9 with TRBJ2-3, with D possibly matching TRBD1 (6 bases). From germline, CDR1 is SEHNR and CDR2 FQNEAQ (reference sequence). This CDR3 has 13 amino acids. CDR3 in DNA: TGTGCCGGCAGCAAGGACAGCGCAGATACGCAGTATTTT. Residues: CAGSKDSADTQYF.

V is TRBV14 and J is TRBJ2-2, with D possibly being TRBD2 (5 bases). Trimming pared 2 bases from V and 7 bases from J, leaving 8 bases between. Germline V gene data show CDR1 as SGHDN and CDR2 as FVKESK. CDR3 length: 13 residues. The CDR3 DNA follows: TGTGCCAGCAGCCAACCGGGGATCGGGGAGCTGTTTTTT. It yields the protein CASSQPGIGELFF. The complete variable domain, with remaining parts taken from reference TRBV14 and TRBJ2-2, reads EAGVTQFPSHSVIEKGQTVTLRCDPISGHDNLYWYRRVMGKEIKFLLHFVKESKQDESGMPNNRFLAERTGGTYSTLKVQPAELEDSGVYFCASSQPGIGELFFGEGSRLTVL.

The chain has TRBV9 and TRBJ2-1, with D perhaps TRBD2 (6 bases). The V end was cut by 0 bases, the J end by 3 bases, with 13 bases between. There are 16 residues in the CDR3. In germline, CDR1 is SGDLS, CDR2 YYNGEE. CDR3 DNA: TGTGCCAGCAGCGTAGACGCAGCGGGTAGCTACAATGAGCAGTTCTTC. Its translation: CASSVDAAGSYNEQFF.

The chain joins TRBV20-1 to TRBJ2-1; 7 bases match TRBD2. The J segment lost 14 bases and the V segment lost 0 bases, leaving 4 bases of the junction unmatched. There are 11 residues in the CDR3. Germline V gives CDR1 DFQATT, CDR2 SNEGSKA (reference sequence). The CDR3 DNA reads as TGCAGTGCTAGAGATCGGGACTATAAGTTCTTC. Its translation is CSARDRDYKFF.

This chain links TRBV7-6 with TRBJ1-2; D gene ambiguous. The CDR3 contains 15 residues. Germline loops: CDR1 SGHVS, CDR2 FNYEAQ. V was clipped by 1 base and J by 5 bases, with 14 bases between them. The CDR3 bases are TGTGCCAGCAGCTTAGTGAGGGCACCTATTTATGGCTACACCTTC. This encodes CASSLVRAPIYGYTF.

The J gene is TRBJ1-5, the V gene TRBV19; D unresolved. The CDR3 runs to 14 residues. V was pared by 1 base and J by 5 bases, with 9 bases between. Looked up from germline, CDR1 is LNHDA and CDR2 is SQIVND (reference sequence). Here the CDR3 DNA reads TGTGCCAGTAGTATAGCCCCCTCCGATCAGCCCCAGCATTTT. It encodes CASSIAPSDQPQHF.